The rows below give T cell receptor beta chains drawn from one sample of a study of blood T cells in healthy people across ages. TCRdb reprocessed the 5' RACE reads via MiXCR and lists one record per CDR3 protein. The sample carries some 700,000 distinct CDR3 sequences, about 24% recorded once. Input material: blood. The receptors shown here come from a man in his 70s in good health. The conserved cysteine and the conserved F or W are not part of the CDR3 here.

TRBJ2-3 TRBV11-3 ASSPGDLGTDTQY
TRBJ2-7 TRBV20-1 SASPSGFSYEQY
- TRBV18 ASAGADEQY
TRBJ2-3 TRBV7-9 ASSSLARNHRYTDTQY
TRBJ1-1 TRBV6-6 ASSRPDPEAF
TRBJ2-2 TRBV2 ASSGRREGTGELF
TRBJ2-5 TRBV29-1 SVEGYRGETQY
TRBJ2-1 TRBV5-1 ASSLRGRVSNNEQF
TRBJ2-1 TRBV19 ASSPVWQPHNEQF
TRBJ1-1 TRBV3-1 ASSQESLGVNTEAF
TRBJ1-1 TRBV7-9 ASSLVLGEAF
TRBJ1-2 TRBV5-1 ASSVSSNYGYT
TRBJ2-3 TRBV6-6 ASSYYQESTDTQY
- TRBV7-2 ASSLAFGGSSNEQF
TRBJ2-1 TRBV5-1 ASSLGPGTAGYNEQF
TRBJ1-5 TRBV20-1 SANRDRSNQPQH
TRBJ2-5 TRBV5-1 ASSSRTGGVETQY
TRBJ2-4 TRBV5-5 ASSFRDPEAGIQY
TRBJ1-2 TRBV12-3/TRBV12-4 ASSPLGGYGYT
TRBJ1-1 TRBV18 ASSPMGTALMNTEAF
TRBJ2-5 TRBV5-1 TSSTADPQETQY
TRBJ2-3 TRBV18 ASSADTDTQY
TRBJ2-3 TRBV6-4 ASSDSMGGGTDTQY
TRBJ2-5 TRBV3-1 ASSQNSRSQETQY
TRBJ2-7 TRBV29-1 SVEGGGVPYEQY
TRBJ2-5 TRBV29-1 SVVRDIKSGETQY
TRBJ1-5 TRBV29-1 SAGDSNQPQH
TRBJ1-5 TRBV29-1 SVVPQGLNQPQH
TRBJ1-1 TRBV29-1 SLARGTEAF
TRBJ2-1 TRBV29-1 SVETSQGQGEF
TRBJ1-6 TRBV3-1 ASSQATQSPLH
TRBJ1-1 TRBV5-1 ASSPPISGNTEAF
TRBJ1-2 TRBV9 ASSVAGGPGVGYT
TRBJ2-1 TRBV7-2 ASSLDRGLSNEQF
TRBJ2-1 TRBV12-3/TRBV12-4 ASSTGIYNEQF
TRBJ2-7 TRBV21-1 ASSFRLAGIQYEQY
TRBJ1-1 TRBV9 ASSALRGHTEAF
TRBJ1-1 TRBV10-3 AISERREYVSTEAF
TRBJ1-1 TRBV29-1 SVGAEYTEAF
TRBJ1-2 TRBV7-3 ASSRDGRGGYT
TRBJ2-5 TRBV10-3 AISRALQETQY
TRBJ2-1 TRBV4-1 ASSQDGLALGEQF